These 14 T cell receptor beta chains share one sample of origin, sequenced in a study of blood T cells in healthy people across ages. Together with a sample-barcoded 5' primer, a J-beta primer mix was included in a second PCR lasting roughly 6 to 12 cycles. A single record per CDR3 protein comes from TCRdb applying MiXCR to the 5' RACE reads. The repertoire has hundreds of thousands of distinct CDR3 sequences, 32% of them found once; the top ten carry approximately 15%. Sequenced: blood. All receptors derive from an elderly woman in good health.

This clonotype appeared many times. J is TRBJ2-1 and V is TRBV20-1; D might be TRBD2 (6 bases). Germline-derived CDR1 and CDR2 are DFQATT and SNEGSKA (reference sequence). The CDR3 is made up of 13 amino acids. The V end was cut by 3 bases, the J end by 6 bases, with 12 bases between. In DNA form, the CDR3 reads TGCAGTGCTAGGGCGGGACCGGGCAATGAGCAGTTCTTC. Translating it yields CSARAGPGNEQFF.

This clonotype has a count of ten or more. The chain employs TRBV7-2 and TRBJ2-1; the D gene is possibly TRBD2 (5 bases). The CDR3 runs to 12 residues. Looked up from germline, CDR1 is SGHTA and CDR2 is FQGNSA. Trimming cost V 5 bases and J 7 bases, with 9 bases left between them. The DNA for the CDR3 is TGTGCCAGCAGCCAGCCGGGGAATGAGCAGTTCTTC. It specifies CASSQPGNEQFF.

There are many counts of this clonotype. The chain combines TRBV15 with TRBJ1-1, with 9 bases matching TRBD1. V lost 3 bases, J lost 9 bases, and 5 bases stayed unmatched. There are 13 residues in the CDR3. The germline CDR1 and CDR2 sequences are LNHNV and YYDKDF (reference sequence). This CDR3 reads CATSSGGQGKAFF. CDR3 nucleotides: TGTGCCACCAGCAGCGGGGGACAGGGAAAAGCTTTCTTT.

This clonotype was seen once. A much larger clone lies a single base off, so this may be a read error. The V gene is TRBV20-1, the J gene TRBJ2-1; D could derive from TRBD1 or TRBD2 (7 bases each). Gene TRBJ2-7 matches the end of the DNA better, so the J call may be wrong. The CDR3 runs to 12 residues. Germline V gives CDR1 DFQATT, CDR2 SNEGSKA (reference sequence). The CDR3 DNA sequence: TGCAGTGCTACAGGGGGGGGATACGGGCAGTACTTC. The encoded protein is CSATGGGYGQYF.

This clonotype was recorded at least ten times. The rearrangement uses TRBV6-5 and TRBJ2-1; 11 nucleotides agree with TRBD2. V shed 4 bases, J shed 5 bases, and the junction held 4 bases outside the gene matches. Germline CDR1 MNHEY, CDR2 SVGAGI. CDR3 length: 15 amino acids. CDR3 nucleotides: TGTGCCAGCAGTTCTCCGGGACTAGCGGACAATGAGCAGTTCTTC. Protein sequence: CASSSPGLADNEQFF.

This clonotype was detected many times. This chain connects TRBV6-1 to TRBJ2-3; possible D gene TRBD1, 5 bases. This CDR3 has 15 amino acids. Germline CDR1 reads MNHNS; CDR2 reads SASEGT. Trimming cost V 2 bases and J 4 bases, with 13 bases left between them. CDR3 DNA sequence: TGTGCCAGCAGTGAAAGGGCAGGGATGGCAGATACGCAGTATTTT. It codes for CASSERAGMADTQYF.

Comment on this clonotype: No conserved phenylalanine or tryptophan ends this CDR3, so it is likely a read error. The CDR3 nucleotides are TGCAGTGCTTCGACGGGGTATAGCAATCAGCCCCAGCATGTT. This translates into CSASTGYSNQPQHV. This chain links TRBV20-1 with TRBJ1-5, with D unresolved. The germline gives CDR1 DFQATT, CDR2 SNEGSKA (reference sequence). CDR3 length equals 14 residues. Trimming took 5 bases from V and 0 from J, leaving 11 bases between them.

This clonotype was observed many times. The chain recombines TRBV20-1 with TRBJ2-1; D perhaps matches TRBD2 (6 bases). The CDR3 is 16 amino acids. The V and J ends lost 0 bases and 7 bases respectively, with 19 bases between them. Germline V CDR1 and CDR2: DFQATT, SNEGSKA (reference sequence). The CDR3 here is CSARDGSSGYLNEQFF. DNA of the CDR3: TGCAGTGCTAGAGATGGAAGCAGCGGGTATCTAAATGAGCAGTTCTTC.

This clonotype appeared many times. The chain has TRBV7-8 and TRBJ2-3; TRBD2 matches at 10 bases. Looked up from germline, CDR1 is SGHVS and CDR2 is FQNEAQ. Trimming removed 1 base from V and 6 bases from J; junction bases left unmatched: 1. There are 14 residues in the CDR3. CDR3 region: CASSLGAGGDTQYF. The DNA for the CDR3 is TGTGCCAGCAGCTTAGGAGCGGGGGGGGATACGCAGTATTTT.

This clonotype was found many times. This chain uses TRBV29-1 with TRBJ2-5; TRBD1 matches at 9 bases. The V and J ends lost 6 bases and 5 bases, in that order; junction bases with no gene match: 10. This CDR3 spans 14 amino acids. The germline gives CDR1 SQVTM, CDR2 ANQGSEA. Here the CDR3 DNA reads TGCAGCGTGATCCCCGGGACAGGGCGGGAGACCCAGTACTTC. Translating gives CSVIPGTGRETQYF.

This clonotype was counted ten times or more. The chain links TRBV9 to TRBJ2-5; D perhaps matches TRBD1 (7 bases). This CDR3 comprises 15 residues. CDR1 and CDR2 from the germline V gene are SGDLS and YYNGEE. V was trimmed by 3 bases and J by 4 bases, leaving 16 bases between them. The CDR3 sequence: CASSGGQTSGETQYF. CDR3 nucleotides: TGTGCCAGCAGCGGGGGACAGACTAGTGGAGAGACCCAGTACTTC.

This clonotype was observed many times. V is TRBV27 and J is TRBJ1-2; D ambiguous. The CDR3 is made up of 13 amino acids. The germline V gene has CDR1 MNHEY and CDR2 SMNVEV (reference sequence). V was pared by 3 bases and J by 1 base, with 6 bases between. The CDR3 nucleotides are TGTGCCAGCAGTTTTCGGGTTAACTATGGCTACACCTTC. The encoded protein is CASSFRVNYGYTF.

This clonotype was picked up many times. The chain combines TRBV27 with TRBJ2-7, with D perhaps TRBD1 (7 bases). The V end lost 1 base, the J end lost 2 bases, and 15 bases lay between the germline ends. Per germline, CDR1 MNHEY and CDR2 SMNVEV (reference sequence). The CDR3 has 16 amino acids. CDR3 sequence reads: CASSLYRGGVTYEQYF. DNA of the CDR3: TGTGCCAGCAGTTTATACAGGGGAGGCGTCACCTACGAGCAGTACTTC.

This clonotype was counted only a few times. This may come from a read error, since a much larger clone is one base off. The chain employs TRBV7-3 and TRBJ2-1; 7 bases agree with TRBD2. The J call may not be correct, given that the DNA end is closer to TRBJ2-7. The CDR3 is 15 amino acids. CDR1 and CDR2 (germline): SGHTA, FQGTGA. CDR3 protein: CASSNSGSAYNEQYF. CDR3 DNA: TGTGCCAGCAGCAATAGCGGGTCAGCCTACAATGAGCAGTACTTC.